These 9 T cell receptor beta chains share one sample of origin, sequenced in a study of patients and donors after allogeneic stem cell transplantation. TCRdb called the RT-PCR reads again in MiXCR, with one record for every CDR3 protein. The sample has under 200,000 distinct CDR3 sequences; about 29% are singletons. Sequenced sample: blood, either unsorted or a sorted T cell fraction (not recorded which). The origin of the receptors is a human donor who was either an allogeneic HSCT recipient or a stem cell or donor lymphocyte infusion donor (not recorded which). It is not recorded whose cells these are; they may come from a transplant donor.

At least ten counts were recorded for this clonotype. V usage is TRBV7-9 and J usage is TRBJ1-2, with 7 bases lining up with TRBD1. Germline values: CDR1 SEHNR, CDR2 FQNEAQ (reference sequence). This CDR3 has 14 amino acids. J was trimmed by 3 bases and V by 4 bases; bases with no gene match: 5. CDR3 coding DNA: TGTGCCAGCAGCTCGACAGGGTATGACTATGGCTACACCTTC. Translated: CASSSTGYDYGYTF. The full variable domain, with the rest looked up from reference TRBV7-9 and TRBJ1-2, is DTGVSQNPRHKITKRGQNVTFRCDPISEHNRLYWYRQTLGQGPEFLTYFQNEAQLEKSRLLSDRFSAERPKGSFSTLEIQRTEQGDSAMYLCASSSTGYDYGYTFGSGTRLTVV.

This clonotype was seen a few times. This sequence joins TRBV4-3 and TRBJ2-7; D is uncertain. Per the germline V gene, CDR1 is LGHNA and CDR2 is YSLEER. The ends were cut back, 1 base at V and 5 bases at J, with 12 bases in the middle. The CDR3 is 14 amino acids. The CDR3 loop reads CASSQGGTVHEQYF. CDR3 nucleotides: TGCGCCAGCAGCCAAGGGGGTACGGTTCACGAGCAGTACTTC.

This clonotype was seen at least ten times. This chain links TRBV18 with TRBJ1-2, with D possibly TRBD1 on 6 matching bases. V was cut by 8 bases and J by 2 bases, with 12 bases left in between. Germline CDR1 is KGHSH and CDR2 is LQKENI. CDR3 length equals 13 residues. The CDR3 nucleotides read TGTGCCAGCAGTCCCGGACAGAACTATGGCTACACCTTC. This codes for CASSPGQNYGYTF.

This clonotype was observed a few times. At one end the junction does not follow the germline gene, possibly because of a read error. The chain recombines TRBV12-3 or TRBV12-4 with TRBJ1-3; maybe TRBD1 (6 bases). The CDR3 runs 11 residues. The CDR3 DNA is TGTGCCAGCAGTTTGAACAGGGCCGAGGACTTT. Translation: CASSLNRAEDF.

A few counts support this clonotype. The chain links TRBV6-2 or TRBV6-3 to TRBJ1-5, with D possibly TRBD1 on 5 matching bases. V was clipped by 5 bases and J by 0 bases, with 11 bases between them. The CDR3 has 15 amino acids. CDR1 MNHEY and CDR2 SVGEGT come from the germline V gene. In DNA form, the CDR3 reads TGTGCCAGCAGTCGCACGGGGGTTAGCAATCAGCCCCAGCATTTT. Residues: CASSRTGVSNQPQHF.

The chain is built from TRBV12-3 or TRBV12-4 and TRBJ1-5; D gene uncertain. With 2 bases removed from V and 0 bases from J, the gap between germline ends came to 8 bases. This CDR3 has 15 amino acids. CDR3 sequence: CASSLNRLSNQPQHF. The CDR3 DNA follows: TGTGCCAGCAGTTTAAACAGACTTAGCAATCAGCCCCAGCATTTT.

This clonotype was counted a few times. The J gene is TRBJ2-6, the V gene TRBV10-3; 11 bases agree with TRBD1. V trimming: 11 bases; J trimming: 4 bases; junction bases outside the gene matches: 13. The CDR3 extends over 17 amino acids. Germline V CDR1 and CDR2: ENHRY, SYGVKD. The CDR3 DNA follows: TGTGCCGCCGTCCCGGGACAGGGGGTTGGGGGGGCCAACGTCCTGACTTTC. Protein: CAAVPGQGVGGANVLTF.

This clonotype showed up many times. The chain uses TRBV12-3 or TRBV12-4 and TRBJ1-3; D ambiguous. Trimming pared 7 bases from V and 0 bases from J, leaving 7 bases between. The CDR3 loop spans 13 amino acids. The CDR3 reads CASNLPSGNTIYF. The CDR3 DNA sequence: TGTGCCAGCAACTTGCCCTCTGGAAACACCATATATTTT.

The chain recombines TRBV18 with TRBJ1-2, with D possibly matching TRBD1 (5 bases). The CDR3 loop spans 12 amino acids. Germline CDR1 KGHSH, CDR2 LQKENI. The ends were cut back, 3 bases at V and 7 bases at J, with 9 bases in the middle. The CDR3 coding sequence is TGTGCCAGCTCACCTTACAGGAGTGGCTACACCTTC. This translates into CASSPYRSGYTF.